This T cell receptor (beta chain) was recovered during a study of blood T cell repertoires in COVID-19. This table comes from immunoSEQ multiplex PCR, and its TCRdb copy is limited to in-frame clones, with some not included. The sample has a few hundred thousand clones, approximately 86% seen once. This clonotype was sampled from a woman aged 30 to 39 who had been exposed to COVID-19. The specimen sequenced was PBMCs or T cells enriched from blood (not recorded which).

The CDR3: CASSSVSPGSGGSYEQYF. DNA of the CDR3: TGTGCCAGCAGCTCTGTGTCCCCGGGTAGCGGGGGGTCCTACGAGCAGTACTTC. The rearrangement joins TRBV5-4 to TRBJ2-7; the match to TRBD2 covers 10 bases. Germline assignment: CDR1 SGHNT and CDR2 YYREEE (reference sequence). This CDR3 region has 18 residues. The ends lost 3 bases at V and 1 base at J; junction bases unmatched: 13.